This T cell receptor beta chain was recorded in a study of T cell changes during pregnancy in multiple sclerosis. V shed 2 bases and J shed 3 bases, with 7 bases lying between them. The CDR3 spans 14 residues. Germline CDR1 reads MNHEY; CDR2 reads SVGAGI. Profiling relied on immunoSEQ multiplex PCR, and the TCRdb table lists in-frame clones only, not all of them. Of under 50,000 clones in the sample, 94% were seen once. This specimen consisted of CD8+ T cells from peripheral blood mononuclear cells, obtained in the first trimester of pregnancy. The TCR comes from a female donor with multiple sclerosis, enrolled in a pregnancy study. The chain links TRBV6-5 to TRBJ1-4; tentatively, D is TRBD1 (6 bases). The CDR3 DNA reads TGTGCCAGCAGTTACGGACAGTCTAATGAAAAACTGTTTTTT. Protein sequence: CASSYGQSNEKLFF.